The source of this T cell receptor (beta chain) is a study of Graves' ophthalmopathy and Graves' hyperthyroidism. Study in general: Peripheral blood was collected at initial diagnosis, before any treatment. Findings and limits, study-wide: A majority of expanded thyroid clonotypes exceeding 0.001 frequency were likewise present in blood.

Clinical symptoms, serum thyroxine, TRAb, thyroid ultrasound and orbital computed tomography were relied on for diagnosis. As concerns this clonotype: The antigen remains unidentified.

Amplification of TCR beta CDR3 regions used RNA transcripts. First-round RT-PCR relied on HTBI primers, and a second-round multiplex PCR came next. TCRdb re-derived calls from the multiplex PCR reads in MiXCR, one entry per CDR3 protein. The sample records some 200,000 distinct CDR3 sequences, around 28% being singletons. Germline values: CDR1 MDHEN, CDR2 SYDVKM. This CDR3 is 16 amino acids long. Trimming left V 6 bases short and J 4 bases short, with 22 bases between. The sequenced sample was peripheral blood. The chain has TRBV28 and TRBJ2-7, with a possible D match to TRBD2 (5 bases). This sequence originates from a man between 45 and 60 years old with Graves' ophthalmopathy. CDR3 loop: CASRSVTEDPIYEQYF. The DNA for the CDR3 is TGTGCCAGCAGATCCGTCACGGAGGACCCCATATACGAGCAGTACTTC.